This T cell receptor (beta chain) was captured in a study of blood T cell repertoires in COVID-19. Turning to the study itself: Samples of COVID-19 (acute and convalescent) were obtained from the United States, Italy and Spain. PBMCs, B-cell-depleted T cells, or T cells were the source of the cDNA or gDNA that made up the material.

Authors' methods: The assay estimated nucleated cells by amplifying reference gene primers. Sequencing used immunoSEQ multiplex PCR; TCRdb keeps in-frame clones, though not all of them. From that table come the V and J calls and clone size; the DNA was used to work out D and trimming. In the table there are about 64,000 clones, roughly 85% of which are singletons. CDR3 length equals 15 residues. From germline, CDR1 is SGHNT and CDR2 YENEEA. With 1 base clipped from V and 5 bases from J, the junction kept 8 bases outside the gene matches. This sequence originates from a man in his forties or fifties with acute or convalescent COVID-19. Sequencing input: peripheral blood. The chain couples TRBV11-3 to TRBJ2-7; 7 nucleotides match TRBD2. The DNA of the CDR3 is TGTGCCAGCAGCTTAGGCGGGGGAAGGTTGAACGAGCAGTACTTC. It codes for CASSLGGGRLNEQYF.